These T cell receptor beta chains were read from a single sample in a study of control samples from healthy donors and cancer patients. Generated by immunoSEQ multiplex PCR, the TCRdb table keeps only in-frame clones and is missing some. The sample yields about 130,000 clones, roughly 94% seen once. Input material: PBMCs. The receptor source for this set is a man aged 55 to 69 with colorectal cancer. CDR3s include the opening cysteine and the closing phenylalanine or tryptophan. Fields, in order: J gene, CDR3 length, clone size, V gene, D gene, CDR3 protein, CDR3 DNA. D genes are given only for firm matches. Clone sizes are given selectively: once, few, many, or a class where the clone is expanded.

TRBJ1-6 14 . TRBV7-9 . CASSLTANNSPLHF TGTGCCAGCAGCCTGACCGCGAACAATTCACCCCTCCACTTT
TRBJ2-1 16 . TRBV6-1 . CASSEKAGRSYNEQFF TGTGCCAGCAGTGAAAAAGCAGGGCGATCCTACAATGAGCAGTTCTTC
TRBJ2-5 19 . TRBV3-1/TRBV3-2 TRBD2 CASSQEGRWTGGIQETQYF TGTGCCAGCAGCCAAGAAGGCAGATGGACGGGGGGGATCCAAGAGACCCAGTACTTC
TRBJ2-7 15 . TRBV4-3 TRBD1 CASSQEGTGWYEQYF TGCGCCAGCAGCCAGGAAGGGACAGGGTGGTACGAGCAGTACTTC
TRBJ1-5 14 once TRBV24-1 TRBD1 CATSGTGLNQPQHF TGTGCCACCAGTGGGACAGGGCTCAATCAGCCCCAGCATTTT
TRBJ2-2 14 . TRBV19 TRBD2 CASSSGVNTGELFF TGTGCCAGTTCTAGCGGGGTGAACACCGGGGAGCTGTTTTTT
TRBJ2-7 14 . TRBV6-5 TRBD2 CASSSGGADYEQYF TGTGCCAGCAGTTCGGGGGGGGCTGATTACGAGCAGTACTTC
TRBJ2-1 16 once TRBV28 TRBD2 CASSTPGLAGGNEQFF TGTGCCAGCAGTACCCCGGGACTAGCGGGGGGCAATGAGCAGTTCTTC
TRBJ1-1 14 . TRBV2 . CASRKVGGNTEAFF TGTGCCAGCAGGAAAGTTGGGGGCAACACTGAAGCTTTCTTT
TRBJ2-2 16 . TRBV28 . CASSLLGGTGTGELFF TGTGCCAGCAGTTTATTAGGGGGGACTGGCACCGGGGAGCTGTTTTTT
TRBJ2-5 15 . TRBV6-6 . CASSTGDRIQETQYF TGTGCCAGCAGTACAGGAGACAGGATCCAAGAGACCCAGTACTTC
TRBJ2-5 18 . TRBV21-1 . CASSLTPEGTKSQETQYF TGTGCCAGCAGCCTAACTCCCGAAGGGACAAAATCCCAAGAGACCCAGTACTTC
TRBJ1-4 12 . TRBV30 . CAWSVERRQLFF TGTGCCTGGAGTGTAGAGAGACGGCAACTGTTTTTT
TRBJ1-5 13 . TRBV6-6 . CASSYGRNQPQHF TGTGCCAGCAGTTACGGTCGCAATCAGCCCCAGCATTTT
TRBJ1-2 14 . TRBV5-6 TRBD1 CASSFGQADNGYTF TGTGCCAGCAGCTTCGGACAGGCCGATAATGGCTACACCTTC
TRBJ1-5 13 . TRBV6-1 . CASSENGVGPQHF TGTGCCAGCAGTGAAAATGGCGTGGGGCCCCAGCATTTT
TRBJ1-1 15 . TRBV5-4 TRBD1 CASSFLDRGNTEAFF TGTGCCAGCAGCTTCCTAGACAGGGGGAACACTGAAGCTTTCTTT
TRBJ2-7 15 once TRBV6-1 TRBD1 CASSASGTGSYEQYF TGTGCCAGCAGTGCCTCCGGGACAGGCTCCTACGAGCAGTACTTC
TRBJ2-5 15 . TRBV30 . CAWSVRGARGETQYF TGTGCCTGGAGTGTACGGGGGGCGCGGGGAGAGACCCAGTACTTC
TRBJ2-1 20 . TRBV27 . CASSLSALLITGRSYNEQFF TGTGCCAGCAGTTTATCCGCCTTATTAATCACAGGGCGGTCCTACAATGAGCAGTTCTTC
TRBJ2-1 16 . TRBV7-8 . CASSLVPGLANNEQFF TGTGCCAGCAGCTTAGTCCCGGGGTTAGCGAACAATGAGCAGTTCTTC
TRBJ1-3 13 . TRBV29-1 . CSVRGSSGNTIYF TGCAGCGTCCGGGGAAGCTCTGGAAACACCATATATTTT
TRBJ1-2 12 . TRBV6-1 . CASSDLGYGYTF TGTGCCAGCAGTGACCTGGGCTATGGCTACACCTTC
TRBJ1-3 13 once TRBV30 TRBD1 CASDREAGNTIYF TGTGCCTCGGACAGGGAAGCGGGAAACACCATATATTTT
TRBJ1-2 13 . TRBV6-5 . CASSPDRNYGYTF TGTGCCAGCAGTCCCGACAGAAACTATGGCTACACCTTC
TRBJ2-3 15 once TRBV19 . CASSIMGGATDTQYF TGTGCCAGTAGTATTATGGGGGGGGCGACAGATACGCAGTATTTT
TRBJ1-2 13 . TRBV7-9 TRBD1 CASSSQGAGGYTF TGTGCCAGCAGCTCCCAGGGGGCGGGCGGCTACACCTTC
TRBJ1-2 14 . TRBV7-2 . CASSLRAVNYGYTF TGTGCCAGCAGCTTAAGGGCAGTTAACTATGGCTACACCTTC
TRBJ1-1 15 . TRBV2 TRBD1 CASSTPGQLNTEAFF TGTGCCAGCAGTACACCGGGACAGTTGAACACTGAAGCTTTCTTT
TRBJ1-1 15 . TRBV7-9 . CASSPSIGVNTEAFF TGTGCCAGCAGCCCCTCCATTGGGGTCAACACTGAAGCTTTCTTT
TRBJ1-1 13 . TRBV6-1 TRBD1 CASSEDRGSQAFF TGTGCCAGCAGTGAGGACAGGGGGAGCCAAGCTTTCTTT
TRBJ2-2 15 . TRBV7-2 . CASSLDSGNTGELFF TGTGCCAGCAGCCTTGACAGCGGGAACACCGGGGAGCTGTTTTTT
TRBJ1-6 13 . TRBV7-9 . CASSGEGNSPLHF TGTGCCAGCAGCGGGGAGGGGAATTCACCCCTCCACTTT
TRBJ1-6 12 . TRBV21-1 . CASSTGRSPLHF TGTGCCAGCAGCACAGGAAGGTCACCCCTCCACTTT
TRBJ1-1 14 . TRBV5-8 TRBD1 CASSLQGEATEAFF TGTGCCAGCAGCTTACAGGGGGAAGCCACTGAAGCTTTCTTT